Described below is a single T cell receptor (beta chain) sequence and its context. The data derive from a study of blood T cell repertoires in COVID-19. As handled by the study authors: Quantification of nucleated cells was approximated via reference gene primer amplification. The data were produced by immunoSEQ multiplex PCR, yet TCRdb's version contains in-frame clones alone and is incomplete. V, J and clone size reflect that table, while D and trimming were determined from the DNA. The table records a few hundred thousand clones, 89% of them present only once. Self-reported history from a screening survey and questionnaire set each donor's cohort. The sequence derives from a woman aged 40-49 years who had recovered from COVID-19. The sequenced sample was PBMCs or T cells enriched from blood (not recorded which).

CDR3 nucleotides: TGTGCCAGCAGCACAGGGGCGCCAGGAGAGACCCAGTACTTC. Encoded protein: CASSTGAPGETQYF. The rearrangement joins TRBV28 to TRBJ2-5; 7 bases are a match to TRBD1. The CDR3 is 14 residues long. Germline V lookup: CDR1 MDHEN, CDR2 SYDVKM. V trimming: 6 bases; J trimming: 4 bases; junction bases outside the gene matches: 8. Full variable domain (remainder filled in from reference TRBV28 and TRBJ2-5): DVKVTQSSRYLVKRTGEKVFLECVQDMDHENMFWYRQDPGLGLRLIYFSYDVKMKEKGDIPEGYSVSREKKERFSLILESASTNQTSMYLCASSTGAPGETQYFGPGTRLLVL.